This T cell receptor (beta chain) was obtained from a study of CXCR3-negative and CXCR3-positive naive CD8 T cells. Study observations and caveats: CXCR3-negative naive cells had less hydrophobic TRB CDR3s than did CXCR3-positive naive cells. For naive cells, CXCR3-negative and CXCR3-positive subsets had similar TRBV-TRBJ usage; for memory cells, usage differed.

The germline gives CDR1 SQVTM, CDR2 ANQGSEA. This CDR3 is 14 amino acids long. Worth noting for this clonotype: The antigen is not known.

Triplicates of 300,000 cells were sorted from each CD8+ T cell subset. The TRB cDNA libraries were prepared by 5' RACE with UMI labels. Following a re-call of the 5' RACE reads, TCRdb has one entry per CDR3 protein and lacks DNA. The listing contains 130,000 to 150,000 distinct CDR3 sequences. This TCR came from a human donor in good health. Some clones in this sample may be carry-over from other donors' samples. V gene TRBV29-1 combines with J gene TRBJ1-1; without DNA, the TCRdb call of TRBD1 cannot be checked. The sample consisted of naive CXCR3+ CD8+ T cells from blood. Described subset: CD45RO-CCR7+CD27+CD95- naive CD8+ T cells expressing CXCR3 (TNR3+). CDR3 sequence: CSVWTPPESTEAFF. Complete variable domain (other parts from reference TRBV29-1 and TRBJ1-1): SAVISQKPSRDICQRGTSLTIQCQVDSQVTMMFWYRQQPGQSLTLIATANQGSEATYESGFVIDKFPISRPNLTFSTLTVSNMSPEDSSIYLCSVWTPPESTEAFFGQGTRLTVV.